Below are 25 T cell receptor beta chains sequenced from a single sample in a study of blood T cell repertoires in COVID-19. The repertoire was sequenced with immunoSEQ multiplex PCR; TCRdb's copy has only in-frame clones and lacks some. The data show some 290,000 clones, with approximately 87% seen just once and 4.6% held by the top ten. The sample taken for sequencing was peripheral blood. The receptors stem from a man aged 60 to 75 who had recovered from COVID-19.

The CDR3, as DNA: TGTGCCAGTAGCAACCCTCAGATCAGCTCCTACAATGAGCAGTTCTTC. Translation: CASSNPQISSYNEQFF. The chain joins TRBV19 to TRBJ2-1; D not certain. Trimming cost V 6 bases and J 0 bases, with 15 bases left between them. There are 16 residues in the CDR3. The germline V gene has CDR1 LNHDA and CDR2 SQIVND (reference sequence).

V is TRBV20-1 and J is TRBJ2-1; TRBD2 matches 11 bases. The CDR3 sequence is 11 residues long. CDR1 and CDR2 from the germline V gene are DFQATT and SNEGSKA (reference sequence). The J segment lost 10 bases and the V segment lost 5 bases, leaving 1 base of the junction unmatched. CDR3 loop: CSAPSGREQFF. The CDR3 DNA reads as TGCAGTGCTCCTAGCGGGAGGGAGCAGTTCTTC.

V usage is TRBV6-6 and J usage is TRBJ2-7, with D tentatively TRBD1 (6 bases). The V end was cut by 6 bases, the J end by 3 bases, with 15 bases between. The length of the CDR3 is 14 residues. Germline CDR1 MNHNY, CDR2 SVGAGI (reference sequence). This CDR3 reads CASRATGLGYEQYF. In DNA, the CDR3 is TGTGCCAGCAGAGCCACAGGGTTAGGCTACGAGCAGTACTTC.

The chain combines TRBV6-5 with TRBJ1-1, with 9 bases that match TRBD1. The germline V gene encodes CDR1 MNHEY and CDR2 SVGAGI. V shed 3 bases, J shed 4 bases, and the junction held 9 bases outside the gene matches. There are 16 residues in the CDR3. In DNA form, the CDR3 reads TGTGCCAGCAGTTATCGCACCGGGACAGGGTTCACTGAAGCTTTCTTT. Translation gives CASSYRTGTGFTEAFF.

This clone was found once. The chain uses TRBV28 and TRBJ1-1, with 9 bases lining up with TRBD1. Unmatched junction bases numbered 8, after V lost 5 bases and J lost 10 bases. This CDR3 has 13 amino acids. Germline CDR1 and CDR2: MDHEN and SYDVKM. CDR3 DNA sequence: TGTGCCAGCAGTCCACAGGGGGCCGGGTTAGCTTTCTTT. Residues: CASSPQGAGLAFF. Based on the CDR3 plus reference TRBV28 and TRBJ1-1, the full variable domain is DVKVTQSSRYLVKRTGEKVFLECVQDMDHENMFWYRQDPGLGLRLIYFSYDVKMKEKGDIPEGYSVSREKKERFSLILESASTNQTSMYLCASSPQGAGLAFFGQGTRLTVV.

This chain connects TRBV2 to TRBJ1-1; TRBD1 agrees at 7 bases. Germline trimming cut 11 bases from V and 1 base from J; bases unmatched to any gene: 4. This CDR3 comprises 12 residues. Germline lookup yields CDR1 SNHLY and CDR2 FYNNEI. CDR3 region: CAGDRANTEAFF. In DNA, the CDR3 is TGTGCCGGAGACAGGGCGAACACTGAAGCTTTCTTT.

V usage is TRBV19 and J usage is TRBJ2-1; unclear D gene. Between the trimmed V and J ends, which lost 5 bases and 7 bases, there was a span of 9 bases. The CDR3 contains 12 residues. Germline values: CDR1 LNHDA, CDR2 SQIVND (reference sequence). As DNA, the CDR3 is TGTGCCAGTAGTTCCTCCGTGAATGAGCAGTTCTTC. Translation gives CASSSSVNEQFF.

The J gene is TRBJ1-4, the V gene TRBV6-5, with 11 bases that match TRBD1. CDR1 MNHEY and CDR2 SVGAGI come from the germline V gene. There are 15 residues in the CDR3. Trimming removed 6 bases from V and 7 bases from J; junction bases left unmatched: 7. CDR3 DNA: TGTGCCAGCAGCGCGGACAGGGGGCGATCTGAAAAACTGTTTTTT. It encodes CASSADRGRSEKLFF.

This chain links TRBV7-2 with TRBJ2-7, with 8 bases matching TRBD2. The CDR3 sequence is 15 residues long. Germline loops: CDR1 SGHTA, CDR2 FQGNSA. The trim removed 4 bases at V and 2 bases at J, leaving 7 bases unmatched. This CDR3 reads CASSYLSGNPYEQYF. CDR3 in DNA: TGTGCCAGCAGCTACCTTAGCGGGAACCCCTACGAGCAGTACTTC.

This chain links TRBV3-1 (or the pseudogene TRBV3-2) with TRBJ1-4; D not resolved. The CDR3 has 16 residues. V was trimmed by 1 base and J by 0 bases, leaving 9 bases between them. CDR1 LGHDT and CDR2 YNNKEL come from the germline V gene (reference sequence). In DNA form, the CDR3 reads TGTGCCAGCAGCCAAGTTCCGGGGACAACTAATGAAAAACTGTTTTTT. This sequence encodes CASSQVPGTTNEKLFF.

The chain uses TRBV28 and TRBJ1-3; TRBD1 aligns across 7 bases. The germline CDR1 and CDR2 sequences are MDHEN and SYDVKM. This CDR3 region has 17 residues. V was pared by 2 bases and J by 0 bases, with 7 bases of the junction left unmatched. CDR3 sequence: CASSLVTGAYSGNTIYF. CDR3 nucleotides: TGTGCCAGCAGTTTAGTTACAGGGGCTTACTCTGGAAACACCATATATTTT.

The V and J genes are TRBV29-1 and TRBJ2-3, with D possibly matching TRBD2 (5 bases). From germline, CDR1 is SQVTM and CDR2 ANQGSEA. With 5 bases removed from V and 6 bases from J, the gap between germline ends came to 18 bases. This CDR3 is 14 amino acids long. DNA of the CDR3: TGCAGCGTTTGTCTCCTAGCCGCCCTGGATACGCAGTATTTT. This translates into CSVCLLAALDTQYF.

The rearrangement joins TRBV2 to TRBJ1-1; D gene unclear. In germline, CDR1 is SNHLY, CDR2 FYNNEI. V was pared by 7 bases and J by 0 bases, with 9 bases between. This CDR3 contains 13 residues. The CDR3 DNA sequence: TGTGCCAGCAAAGTGGGCGTGAACACTGAAGCTTTCTTT. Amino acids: CASKVGVNTEAFF.

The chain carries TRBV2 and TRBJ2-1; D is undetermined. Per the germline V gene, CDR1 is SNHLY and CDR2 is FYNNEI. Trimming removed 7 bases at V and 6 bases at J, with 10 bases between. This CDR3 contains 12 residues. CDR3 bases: TGTGCCAGCACCTACTTCGTCAATGAGCAGTTCTTC. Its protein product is CASTYFVNEQFF.

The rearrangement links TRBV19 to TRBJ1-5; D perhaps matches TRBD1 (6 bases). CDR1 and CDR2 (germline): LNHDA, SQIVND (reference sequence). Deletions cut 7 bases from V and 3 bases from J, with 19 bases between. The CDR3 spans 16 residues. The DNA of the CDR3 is TGTGCCAGTATGAGCCTTGGACAGAGTATCAATCAGCCCCAGCATTTT. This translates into CASMSLGQSINQPQHF.

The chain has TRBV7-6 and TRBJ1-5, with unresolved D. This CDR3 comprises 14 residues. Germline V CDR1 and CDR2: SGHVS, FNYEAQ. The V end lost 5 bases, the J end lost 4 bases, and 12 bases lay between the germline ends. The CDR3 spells CASSPIFGNQPQHF. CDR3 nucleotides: TGTGCCAGCAGCCCAATTTTCGGGAATCAGCCCCAGCATTTT.

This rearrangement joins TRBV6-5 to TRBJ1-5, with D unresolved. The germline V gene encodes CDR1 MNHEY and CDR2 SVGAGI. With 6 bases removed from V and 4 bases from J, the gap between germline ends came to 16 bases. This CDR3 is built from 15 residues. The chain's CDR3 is CASSEGGHQNQPQHF. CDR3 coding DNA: TGTGCCAGCAGCGAGGGCGGGCATCAGAATCAGCCCCAGCATTTT.

CDR3 sequence reads: CASSRPGTPGHEQYF. The DNA for the CDR3 is TGCGCCAGCAGCCGCCCCGGGACACCTGGCCACGAGCAGTACTTC. The chain couples TRBV4-1 to TRBJ2-7; tentatively, D is TRBD1 (6 bases). The length of the CDR3 is 15 residues. Trimming removed 4 bases at V and 5 bases at J, with 18 bases between. Germline loops: CDR1 MGHRA, CDR2 YSYEKL.

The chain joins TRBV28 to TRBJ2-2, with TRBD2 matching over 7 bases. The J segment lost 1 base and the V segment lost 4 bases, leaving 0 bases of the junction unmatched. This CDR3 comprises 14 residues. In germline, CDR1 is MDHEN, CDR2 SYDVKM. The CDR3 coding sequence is TGTGCCAGCAGTTGGGGGGGGAACACCGGGGAGCTGTTTTTT. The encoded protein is CASSWGGNTGELFF.

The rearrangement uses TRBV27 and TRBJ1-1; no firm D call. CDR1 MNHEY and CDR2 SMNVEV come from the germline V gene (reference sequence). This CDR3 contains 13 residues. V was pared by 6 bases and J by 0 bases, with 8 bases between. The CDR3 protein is CASRSRLNTEAFF. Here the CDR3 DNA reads TGTGCCAGCAGGAGTCGATTGAACACTGAAGCTTTCTTT.

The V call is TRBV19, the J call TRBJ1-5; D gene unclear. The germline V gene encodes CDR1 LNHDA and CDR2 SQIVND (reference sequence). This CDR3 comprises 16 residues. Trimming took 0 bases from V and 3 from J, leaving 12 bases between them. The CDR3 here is CASSIDLGRNNQPQHF. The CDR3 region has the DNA TGTGCCAGTAGTATAGACCTCGGGAGGAACAATCAGCCCCAGCATTTT.

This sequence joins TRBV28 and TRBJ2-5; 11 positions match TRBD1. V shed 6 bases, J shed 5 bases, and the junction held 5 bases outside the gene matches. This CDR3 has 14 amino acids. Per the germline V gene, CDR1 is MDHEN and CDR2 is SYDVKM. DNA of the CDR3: TGTGCCAGCAGAGGACAGGGGGCGAGGGAGACCCAGTACTTC. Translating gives CASRGQGARETQYF.

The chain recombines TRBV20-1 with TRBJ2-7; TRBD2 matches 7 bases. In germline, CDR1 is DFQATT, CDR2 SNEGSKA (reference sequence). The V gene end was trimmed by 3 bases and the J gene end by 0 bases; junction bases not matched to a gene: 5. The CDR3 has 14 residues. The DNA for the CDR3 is TGCAGTGCTAGTAATCTAGCGGCCTCCTACGAGCAGTACTTC. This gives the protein CSASNLAASYEQYF.

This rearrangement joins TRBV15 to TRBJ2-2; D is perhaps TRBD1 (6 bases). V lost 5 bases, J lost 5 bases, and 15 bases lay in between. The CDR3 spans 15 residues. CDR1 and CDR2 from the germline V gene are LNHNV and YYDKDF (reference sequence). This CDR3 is CATSQGQGWTGELFF. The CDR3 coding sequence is TGTGCCACCAGCCAGGGCCAGGGGTGGACCGGGGAGCTGTTTTTT.

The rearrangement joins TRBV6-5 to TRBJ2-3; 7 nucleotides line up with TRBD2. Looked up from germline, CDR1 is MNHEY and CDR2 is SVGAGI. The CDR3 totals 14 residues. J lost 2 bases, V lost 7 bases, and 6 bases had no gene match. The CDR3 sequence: CASTSLANTDTQYF. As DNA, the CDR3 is TGTGCCAGCACCTCACTAGCGAACACAGATACGCAGTATTTT.